The clone carrying this TCR beta chain appeared once. Its antigen is unknown. The CDR3 is made up of 15 amino acids. Germline assignment: CDR1 LGHDT and CDR2 YNNKEL (reference sequence). V was pared by 4 bases and J by 5 bases, with 10 bases of the junction left unmatched. Sequenced by immunoSEQ multiplex PCR; TCRdb stores in-frame clones only, minus some. The table shows approximately 100,000 clones, with approximately 88% occurring only once. These data originate in a study of T cell responses to AZD1222 COVID-19 vaccine. General study points: Donors were mostly white British, more females; clonal diversity possibly underestimated.

This TCR was recovered from an adult in good health. Source: peripheral blood, taken on day 0 of AZD1222 vaccination. The rearrangement uses TRBV3-1 (or the pseudogene TRBV3-2) and TRBJ1-1, with TRBD1 matching 7 bases. This CDR3 is CASSPWDRSGTEAFF. In nucleotides, the CDR3 is TGTGCCAGCAGCCCCTGGGACAGAAGCGGGACTGAAGCTTTCTTT.